A selection of T cell receptor beta chains follows, all from one sample in a study of shared clonotypes between healthy human individuals. The data were produced by immunoSEQ multiplex PCR, yet TCRdb's version contains in-frame clones alone and is incomplete. The top ten hold 0.3% to 0.4% of the sample, which has 2 million to 2.5 million clones, approximately 93% seen once. The sample consisted of naive CD4+ T cells from PBMCs. The receptors shown here come from a man younger than 35 in good health. Some clones in this sample may be carry-over from other donors' samples. Each CDR3 is given with its conserved first and last residue. The order of the fields is V gene, J gene, clone size, D gene, CDR3 DNA, CDR3 protein. The D gene is left open where the match is weak. Clone size is stated in some rows and not others, as once, few, many or a class when expanded.

v_call: TRBV7-9; j_call: TRBJ2-5; clone_size: .; d_call: TRBD2; cdr3_nt: TGTGCCAGCAGCTTAGGGCTAGCGGAAGAGACCCAGTACTTC; cdr3_aa: CASSLGLAEETQYF
v_call: TRBV2; j_call: TRBJ2-6; clone_size: .; d_call: .; cdr3_nt: TGTGCCAGCAGAGGATCTGGGGCCAACGTCCTGACTTTC; cdr3_aa: CASRGSGANVLTF
v_call: TRBV6-6; j_call: TRBJ2-5; clone_size: .; d_call: .; cdr3_nt: TGTGCCAGCAGTGAGGGTTTCTCCATCGGAGAGACCCAGTACTTC; cdr3_aa: CASSEGFSIGETQYF
v_call: TRBV5-1; j_call: TRBJ2-2; clone_size: .; d_call: .; cdr3_nt: TGCGCCAGCAGCTGGTACTTGAACACCGGGGAGCTGTTTTTT; cdr3_aa: CASSWYLNTGELFF
v_call: TRBV5-8; j_call: TRBJ2-5; clone_size: .; d_call: .; cdr3_nt: TGTGCCAGCAGCTCAGGGACGGTGCAAGAGACCCAGTACTTC; cdr3_aa: CASSSGTVQETQYF
v_call: TRBV7-9; j_call: TRBJ1-4; clone_size: .; d_call: .; cdr3_nt: TGTGCCAGCAGCCGCAAGGGTCCGGGAAAACTGTTTTTT; cdr3_aa: CASSRKGPGKLFF
v_call: TRBV27; j_call: TRBJ2-2; clone_size: .; d_call: .; cdr3_nt: TGTGCCAGCAGTTCCGCTCGCAGGGACATACCCGGGGAGCTGTTTTTT; cdr3_aa: CASSSARRDIPGELFF
v_call: TRBV30; j_call: TRBJ2-7; clone_size: .; d_call: TRBD1; cdr3_nt: TGTGCCTGGAGTGATTCCGTCGGACAGGACATTACCTACGAGCAGTACTTC; cdr3_aa: CAWSDSVGQDITYEQYF
v_call: TRBV19; j_call: TRBJ2-3; clone_size: .; d_call: .; cdr3_nt: TGTGCCAGTAGTATTAGAGCTAGCACAGATACGCAGTATTTT; cdr3_aa: CASSIRASTDTQYF
v_call: TRBV2; j_call: TRBJ1-4; clone_size: .; d_call: .; cdr3_nt: TGTGCCAGCAGACCCACGGGTTTGGGGGAAAAACTGTTTTTT; cdr3_aa: CASRPTGLGEKLFF
v_call: TRBV5-1; j_call: TRBJ1-1; clone_size: few; d_call: .; cdr3_nt: TGCGCCAGCAGTCAGGAGGGGCGTTATACTGAAGCTTTCTTT; cdr3_aa: CASSQEGRYTEAFF
v_call: TRBV5-1; j_call: TRBJ2-1; clone_size: .; d_call: TRBD2; cdr3_nt: TGCGCCAGCAGCGTGCGTCCTAGCGGTGACAATGAGCAGTTCTTC; cdr3_aa: CASSVRPSGDNEQFF
v_call: TRBV9; j_call: TRBJ2-6; clone_size: .; d_call: TRBD1; cdr3_nt: TGTGCCAGCAGCGTAGGGACAGGGGCTACTGGGGCCAACGTCCTGACTTTC; cdr3_aa: CASSVGTGATGANVLTF
v_call: TRBV29-1; j_call: TRBJ2-7; clone_size: once; d_call: TRBD2; cdr3_nt: TGCAGCGTTGAAGGGATGACTAGCGGGAGTTTGGAGCAGTACTTC; cdr3_aa: CSVEGMTSGSLEQYF
v_call: TRBV5-1; j_call: TRBJ2-3; clone_size: .; d_call: .; cdr3_nt: TGCGCCAGCAGCTTGGTTTTAGCTAGCACAGATACGCAGTATTTT; cdr3_aa: CASSLVLASTDTQYF
v_call: TRBV7-3; j_call: TRBJ1-4; clone_size: .; d_call: .; cdr3_nt: TGTGCCAGCAGCTCCGGGGGGCGAATTGAAAAACTGTTTTTT; cdr3_aa: CASSSGGRIEKLFF
v_call: TRBV5-6; j_call: TRBJ1-3; clone_size: once; d_call: .; cdr3_nt: TGTGCCAGCAGCTTGGGGCTTGAGGGACACACCATATATTTT; cdr3_aa: CASSLGLEGHTIYF
v_call: TRBV6-6; j_call: TRBJ1-2; clone_size: .; d_call: .; cdr3_nt: TGTGCCAGTACTCACAGGAACTATGGCTACACCTTC; cdr3_aa: CASTHRNYGYTF
v_call: TRBV5-1; j_call: TRBJ1-3; clone_size: .; d_call: TRBD1; cdr3_nt: TGCGCCAGCAGCGGCGGACAGGGGTGGAACACCATATATTTT; cdr3_aa: CASSGGQGWNTIYF
v_call: TRBV21-1; j_call: TRBJ1-2; clone_size: .; d_call: .; cdr3_nt: TGTGCCAGCAGCAAATTAAATTCGGCAGGAACTAACTATGGCTACACCTTC; cdr3_aa: CASSKLNSAGTNYGYTF
v_call: TRBV7-9; j_call: TRBJ2-6; clone_size: .; d_call: TRBD1; cdr3_nt: TGTGCCAGCAGCCCCTGGGACAGGGGTTCATCTGGGGCCAACGTCCTGACTTTC; cdr3_aa: CASSPWDRGSSGANVLTF
v_call: TRBV5-1; j_call: TRBJ2-5; clone_size: .; d_call: .; cdr3_nt: TGCGCCAGCAGCCCACAGGGCCGAGAGACCCAGTACTTC; cdr3_aa: CASSPQGRETQYF
v_call: TRBV4-3; j_call: TRBJ1-2; clone_size: .; d_call: .; cdr3_nt: TGCGCCAGCAGCCAAGATCTACAGGGCTATGGCTACACCTTC; cdr3_aa: CASSQDLQGYGYTF
v_call: TRBV18; j_call: TRBJ1-1; clone_size: .; d_call: .; cdr3_nt: TGTGCCAGCTCAATGACAGAAATATACACTGAAGCTTTCTTT; cdr3_aa: CASSMTEIYTEAFF
v_call: TRBV5-4; j_call: TRBJ2-1; clone_size: .; d_call: .; cdr3_nt: TGTGCCAGCAGCTTGTACGGTCTAGCGCAGGAGCAGTTCTTC; cdr3_aa: CASSLYGLAQEQFF
v_call: TRBV28; j_call: TRBJ2-3; clone_size: .; d_call: TRBD2; cdr3_nt: TGTGCCAGCAGTTTCCTAGCGGGAGGGCCTATAGATACGCAGTATTTT; cdr3_aa: CASSFLAGGPIDTQYF
v_call: TRBV30; j_call: TRBJ2-3; clone_size: .; d_call: .; cdr3_nt: TGTGCCTGGACGTCGGGTGTTGCAGATACGCAGTATTTT; cdr3_aa: CAWTSGVADTQYF
v_call: TRBV5-4; j_call: TRBJ2-1; clone_size: .; d_call: .; cdr3_nt: TGTGCCAGCAGCAGGGACACCTCCTACAATGAGCAGTTCTTC; cdr3_aa: CASSRDTSYNEQFF
v_call: TRBV10-3; j_call: TRBJ1-3; clone_size: once; d_call: TRBD1; cdr3_nt: TGTGCCATCAGCGCAATAGGGACAGACGCTGGAAACACCATATATTTT; cdr3_aa: CAISAIGTDAGNTIYF
v_call: TRBV7-6; j_call: TRBJ2-5; clone_size: once; d_call: .; cdr3_nt: TGTGCCAGCAGCGCCCAGAGGAAAGAGACCCAGTACTTC; cdr3_aa: CASSAQRKETQYF
v_call: TRBV2; j_call: TRBJ2-3; clone_size: once; d_call: TRBD2; cdr3_nt: TGTGCCAGCAGTCACTCGGGACTAGCGGGAGGGCCAGGGACAGATACGCAGTATTTT; cdr3_aa: CASSHSGLAGGPGTDTQYF
v_call: TRBV9; j_call: TRBJ2-1; clone_size: .; d_call: TRBD2; cdr3_nt: TGTGCCAGCAGCGTAGAGGCTAGCGGATCCTACAATGAGCAGTTCTTC; cdr3_aa: CASSVEASGSYNEQFF
v_call: TRBV7-2; j_call: TRBJ2-6; clone_size: .; d_call: .; cdr3_nt: TGTGCCAGCAGCTTAGTCGGTAACTCTGGGGCCAACGTCCTGACTTTC; cdr3_aa: CASSLVGNSGANVLTF
v_call: TRBV14; j_call: TRBJ1-1; clone_size: .; d_call: .; cdr3_nt: TGTGCCAGCAGCCAAGACGTTTTTCCCGGGACTAGGACTTTCTTT; cdr3_aa: CASSQDVFPGTRTFF
v_call: TRBV4-1; j_call: TRBJ1-1; clone_size: .; d_call: .; cdr3_nt: TGCGCCAGCAGCCAAGATGAAGGGGGAGTAAAAGTCGGCACTGAAGCTTTCTTT; cdr3_aa: CASSQDEGGVKVGTEAFF
v_call: TRBV25-1; j_call: TRBJ2-1; clone_size: .; d_call: .; cdr3_nt: TGTGCCAGCAGTGGATGGGATGGGCGTCCTCTCAATGAGCAGTTCTTC; cdr3_aa: CASSGWDGRPLNEQFF
v_call: TRBV6-1; j_call: TRBJ1-1; clone_size: .; d_call: .; cdr3_nt: TGTGCCAGCAGCTACCTGGGCCGAGGGACTGAAGCTTTCTTT; cdr3_aa: CASSYLGRGTEAFF
v_call: TRBV30; j_call: TRBJ2-2; clone_size: .; d_call: .; cdr3_nt: TGTGCCTGGAGGCCGGGTCCCTTCGTCGGGGAGCTGTTTTTT; cdr3_aa: CAWRPGPFVGELFF
v_call: TRBV7-3; j_call: TRBJ2-1; clone_size: .; d_call: TRBD2; cdr3_nt: TGTGCCAGCAGCCTTTCTAGCGGTGAGCAGTTCTTC; cdr3_aa: CASSLSSGEQFF
v_call: TRBV10-2; j_call: TRBJ1-5; clone_size: once; d_call: .; cdr3_nt: TGCGCCAGCAGTGAATTGCCTAGAACTGAGGGGCAGAAAGCGGCGGCCCAGCATTTT; cdr3_aa: CASSELPRTEGQKAAAQHF
v_call: TRBV5-4; j_call: TRBJ2-3; clone_size: .; d_call: TRBD1; cdr3_nt: TGTGCCAGCAGCTTGAAGACAGGGGGAGATACGCAGTATTTT; cdr3_aa: CASSLKTGGDTQYF
v_call: TRBV15; j_call: TRBJ2-1; clone_size: .; d_call: .; cdr3_nt: TGTGCCACCAGCGGGGAGGACAGCCCACTTCTATACAATGAGCAGTTCTTC; cdr3_aa: CATSGEDSPLLYNEQFF